The text below deals with one T cell receptor beta chain. The record originates from a study of blood T cell repertoires in COVID-19. CDR1 is MDHEN, CDR2 SYDVKM, per germline. V was clipped by 8 bases and J by 6 bases, with 13 bases between them. CDR3 length equals 12 residues. TCRdb's table, derived via immunoSEQ multiplex PCR, lists solely in-frame clones and lacks some. The table records approximately 60,000 clones, 82% of them present only once. This TCR derives from a woman aged 80 or over with acute or convalescent COVID-19. V is TRBV28 and J is TRBJ1-1, with D maybe TRBD1 (5 bases). Sequencing used peripheral blood. CDR3: CASGGGVPEAFF. The DNA for the CDR3 is TGTGCCAGCGGTGGGGGGGTTCCTGAAGCTTTCTTT. The full variable domain, completed using reference TRBV28 and TRBJ1-1, is DVKVTQSSRYLVKRTGEKVFLECVQDMDHENMFWYRQDPGLGLRLIYFSYDVKMKEKGDIPEGYSVSREKKERFSLILESASTNQTSMYLCASGGGVPEAFFGQGTRLTVV.